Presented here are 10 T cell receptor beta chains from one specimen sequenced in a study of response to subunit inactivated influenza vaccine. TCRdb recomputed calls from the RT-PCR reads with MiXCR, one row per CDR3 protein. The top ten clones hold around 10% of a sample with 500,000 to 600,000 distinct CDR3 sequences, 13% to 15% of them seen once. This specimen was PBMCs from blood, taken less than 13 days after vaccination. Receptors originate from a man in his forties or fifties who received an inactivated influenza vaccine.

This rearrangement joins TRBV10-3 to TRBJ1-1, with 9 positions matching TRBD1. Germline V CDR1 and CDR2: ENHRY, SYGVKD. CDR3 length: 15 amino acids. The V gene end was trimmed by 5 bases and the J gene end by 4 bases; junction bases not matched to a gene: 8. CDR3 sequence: CAISTKQGAGTEAFF. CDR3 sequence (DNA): TGTGCCATCAGTACGAAACAGGGGGCCGGCACTGAAGCTTTCTTT.

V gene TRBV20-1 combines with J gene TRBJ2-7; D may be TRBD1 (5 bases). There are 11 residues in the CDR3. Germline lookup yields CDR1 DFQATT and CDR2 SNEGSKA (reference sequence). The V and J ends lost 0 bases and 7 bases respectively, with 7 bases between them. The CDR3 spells CSAREQGEQYF. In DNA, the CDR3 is TGCAGTGCTAGAGAGCAGGGAGAGCAGTACTTC.

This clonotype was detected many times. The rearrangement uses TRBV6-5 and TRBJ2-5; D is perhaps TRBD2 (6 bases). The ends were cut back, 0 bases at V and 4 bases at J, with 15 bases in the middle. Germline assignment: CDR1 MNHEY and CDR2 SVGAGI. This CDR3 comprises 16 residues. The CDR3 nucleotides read TGTGCCAGCAGTTACTCGAACGGGAGCTTTCCAGAGACCCAGTACTTC. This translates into CASSYSNGSFPETQYF.

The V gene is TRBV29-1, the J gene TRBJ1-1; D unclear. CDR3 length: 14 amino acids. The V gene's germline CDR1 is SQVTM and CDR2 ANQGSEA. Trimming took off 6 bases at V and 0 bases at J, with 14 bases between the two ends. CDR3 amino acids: CSVVFAGLNTEAFF. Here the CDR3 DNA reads TGCAGCGTGGTCTTCGCGGGTTTGAACACTGAAGCTTTCTTT.

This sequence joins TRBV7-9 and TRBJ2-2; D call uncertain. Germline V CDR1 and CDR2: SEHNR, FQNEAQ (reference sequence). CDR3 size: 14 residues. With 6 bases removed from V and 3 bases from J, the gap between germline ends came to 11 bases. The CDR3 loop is CASSYGFHTGELFF. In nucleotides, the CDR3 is TGTGCCAGCAGTTATGGCTTTCACACCGGGGAGCTGTTTTTT. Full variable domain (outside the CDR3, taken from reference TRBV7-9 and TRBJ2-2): DTGVSQNPRHKITKRGQNVTFRCDPISEHNRLYWYRQTLGQGPEFLTYFQNEAQLEKSRLLSDRFSAERPKGSFSTLEIQRTEQGDSAMYLCASSYGFHTGELFFGEGSRLTVL.

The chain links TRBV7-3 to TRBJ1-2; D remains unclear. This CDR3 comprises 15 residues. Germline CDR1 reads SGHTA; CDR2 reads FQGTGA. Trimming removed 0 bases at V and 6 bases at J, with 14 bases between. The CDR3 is CASSLTSSASDGYTF. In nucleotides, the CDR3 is TGTGCCAGCAGCTTAACGTCGAGCGCCTCGGATGGCTACACCTTC.

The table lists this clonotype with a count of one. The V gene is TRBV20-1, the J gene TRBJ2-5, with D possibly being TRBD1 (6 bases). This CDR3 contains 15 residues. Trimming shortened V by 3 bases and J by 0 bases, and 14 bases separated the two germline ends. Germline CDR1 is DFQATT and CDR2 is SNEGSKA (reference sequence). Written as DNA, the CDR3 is TGCAGTGCTAGTGTCTGGGGGCGCGACCAAGAGACCCAGTACTTC. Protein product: CSASVWGRDQETQYF.

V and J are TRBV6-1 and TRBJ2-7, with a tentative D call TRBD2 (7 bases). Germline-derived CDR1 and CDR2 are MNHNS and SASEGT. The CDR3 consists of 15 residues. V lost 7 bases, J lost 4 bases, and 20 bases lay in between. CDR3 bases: TGTGCCAGCACGGGGGGCGGGAGAAGGGGATACGAGCAGTACTTC. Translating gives CASTGGGRRGYEQYF.

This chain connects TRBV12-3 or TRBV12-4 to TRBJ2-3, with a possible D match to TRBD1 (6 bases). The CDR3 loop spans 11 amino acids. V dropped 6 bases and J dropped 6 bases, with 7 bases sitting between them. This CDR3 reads CASRQGDTQYF. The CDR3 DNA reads TGTGCCAGCAGACAGGGTGATACGCAGTATTTT.

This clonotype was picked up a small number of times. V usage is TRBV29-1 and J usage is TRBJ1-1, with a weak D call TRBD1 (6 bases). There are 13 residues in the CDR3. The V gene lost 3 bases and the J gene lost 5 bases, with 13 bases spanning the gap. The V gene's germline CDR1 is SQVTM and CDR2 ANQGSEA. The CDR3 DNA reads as TGCAGCGTTGACCGGGGGAGGGGGACTGAAGCTTTCTTT. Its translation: CSVDRGRGTEAFF.